This note documents a single T cell receptor beta chain sequence. Germline CDR1 reads SNHLY; CDR2 reads FYNNEI. After removal of 8 bases from V and 5 bases from J, the junction contained 7 bases not matched to a gene. There are 13 residues in the CDR3. This record comes from a study of blood T cell repertoires in COVID-19. Original data processing: Reference gene primer amplification gave nucleated cell count estimates. The repertoire was sequenced with immunoSEQ multiplex PCR; TCRdb's copy has only in-frame clones and lacks some. The V and J calls and the clone size are those of that table, but D and trimming were determined from the DNA. The sample has approximately 190,000 clones; 83% are singletons.

This receptor was obtained from a woman in her thirties or forties with acute or convalescent COVID-19. V is TRBV2 and J is TRBJ1-1; 8 bases are a match to TRBD1. Sequencing was done on a sample of peripheral blood. The CDR3 spells CASGGQGGTEAFF. The CDR3 region has the DNA TGTGCCAGCGGAGGACAGGGCGGTACTGAAGCTTTCTTT.